These 7 T cell receptor beta chains were sequenced from one sample in a study of blood T cells in healthy people across ages. The authors ran a second PCR of about 7 to 12 cycles using a sample-barcoded 5' primer and a J-beta primer mix. TCRdb processed the 5' RACE reads anew with MiXCR; each CDR3 protein has one entry. The sample contains hundreds of thousands of distinct CDR3 sequences, around 50% of which appear only once. The sequenced material came from blood. The receptors were sampled from a man aged 40-49 years in good health.

This chain links TRBV3-1 with TRBJ1-4; possible D gene TRBD1, 5 bases. The CDR3 contains 17 residues. Germline V gene sequence: CDR1 LGHDT, CDR2 YNNKEL (reference sequence). The V end lost 0 bases, the J end lost 2 bases, and 13 bases lay between the germline ends. The chain's CDR3 is CASSQDTGVGTNEKLFF. The CDR3 coding sequence is TGTGCCAGCAGCCAAGATACGGGGGTCGGGACTAATGAAAAACTGTTTTTT.

This chain uses TRBV29-1 with TRBJ2-1; D perhaps matches TRBD1 (6 bases). Deletions cut 4 bases from V and 6 bases from J, with 16 bases between. Germline CDR1 SQVTM, CDR2 ANQGSEA. CDR3 length: 14 amino acids. The CDR3 DNA sequence: TGCAGCGTTGTCCGCAGGGGAACTTTCAATGAGCAGTTCTTC. This translates into CSVVRRGTFNEQFF.

Written as DNA, the CDR3 is TGTGCCAGCAGCCAAGACGCTTATAGCAATCAGCCCCAGCATTTT. Residues: CASSQDAYSNQPQHF. The chain has TRBV4-2 and TRBJ1-5; D is unresolved. V was cut by 0 bases and J by 0 bases, with 6 bases left in between. CDR3 length equals 15 residues. Looked up from germline, CDR1 is LGHNA and CDR2 is YNFKEQ.

This clonotype was detected ten times or more. The V call is TRBV7-8, the J call TRBJ1-2, with 10 bases fitting TRBD1. V trimming: 5 bases; J trimming: 3 bases; junction bases outside the gene matches: 6. CDR1 and CDR2 from the germline V gene are SGHVS and FQNEAQ. The CDR3 consists of 15 residues. The CDR3 region is CASSRRQGADYGYTF. In nucleotides, the CDR3 is TGTGCCAGCAGCCGGAGACAGGGGGCTGACTATGGCTACACCTTC.

This clonotype has more than one count but fewer than ten. The chain combines TRBV20-1 with TRBJ2-3; D call uncertain. Germline V lookup: CDR1 DFQATT, CDR2 SNEGSKA (reference sequence). The CDR3 totals 13 residues. V lost 8 bases and J 0 bases, leaving 12 bases between the germline ends. The CDR3 protein is CSPAGPSTDTQYF. As DNA, the CDR3 is TGCAGTCCCGCTGGGCCGAGCACAGATACGCAGTATTTT.

V usage is TRBV4-3 and J usage is TRBJ2-3, with D possibly being TRBD1 (6 bases). V lost 0 bases and J 2 bases, leaving 12 bases between the germline ends. The length of the CDR3 is 16 residues. Per germline, CDR1 LGHNA and CDR2 YSLEER. The CDR3 nucleotides read TGCGCCAGCAGCCAAGATCCGGGGACACCCACAGATACGCAGTATTTT. Residues: CASSQDPGTPTDTQYF.

This clonotype has more than one count but fewer than ten. J is TRBJ1-2 and V is TRBV20-1, with D perhaps TRBD1 (5 bases). The V gene lost 6 bases and the J gene lost 4 bases, with 18 bases spanning the gap. The germline V gene encodes CDR1 DFQATT and CDR2 SNEGSKA (reference sequence). This CDR3 has 14 amino acids. DNA for the CDR3: TGCAGTGCCCGTCCCCCGGACGGGGGCTATGGCTACACCTTC. Residues: CSARPPDGGYGYTF.